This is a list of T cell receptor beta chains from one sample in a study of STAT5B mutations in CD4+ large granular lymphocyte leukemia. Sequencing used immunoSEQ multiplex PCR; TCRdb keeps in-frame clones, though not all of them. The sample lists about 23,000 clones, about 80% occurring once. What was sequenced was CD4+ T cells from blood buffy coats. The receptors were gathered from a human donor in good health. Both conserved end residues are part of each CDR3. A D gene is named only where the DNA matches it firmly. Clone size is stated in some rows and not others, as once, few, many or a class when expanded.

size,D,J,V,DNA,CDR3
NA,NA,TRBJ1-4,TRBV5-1,TGCGCCAGCAGCTTGGAAGGGGGACGCGGAAAACTGTTTTTT,CASSLEGGRGKLFF
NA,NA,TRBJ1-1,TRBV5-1,TGCGCCAGCAGCTTGGAGGGGGGCAGAGTGAACACTGAAGCTTTCTTT,CASSLEGGRVNTEAFF
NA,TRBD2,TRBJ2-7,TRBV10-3,TGTGCCATCAGTCCGGGGGGGAGCTCCTACGAGCAGTACTTC,CAISPGGSSYEQYF
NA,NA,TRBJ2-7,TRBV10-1,TGCGCCAGCAGTGACTTCCGACAGTCCTACGAGCAGTACTTC,CASSDFRQSYEQYF
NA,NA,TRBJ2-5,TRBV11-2,TGTGCCAGCAGCTTAGAAGCGGAGACCCAGTACTTC,CASSLEAETQYF
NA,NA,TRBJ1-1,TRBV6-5,TGTGCCAGCATCAATAATCTGGGCACTGAAGCTTTCTTT,CASINNLGTEAFF
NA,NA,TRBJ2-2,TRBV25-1,TGTGCCAGCAGTGAAACCGGGGAGCTGTTTTTT,CASSETGELFF
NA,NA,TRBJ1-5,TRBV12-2,TGTGCAAGTCGCCGTAGGAGAAGCAATCAGCCCCAGCATTTT,CASRRRRSNQPQHF
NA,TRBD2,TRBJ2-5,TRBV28,TGTGCCAGCAACTCGATTGGAGCGGGGGGCCAAGAGACCCAGTACTTC,CASNSIGAGGQETQYF
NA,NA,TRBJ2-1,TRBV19,TGTGCCAGTAGAACGGCGAGCTCCTACAATGAGCAGTTCTTC,CASRTASSYNEQFF
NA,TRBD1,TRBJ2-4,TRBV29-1,TGCAGCGCTAGGACAGGGGGCATTTTTAACATTCAGTACTTC,CSARTGGIFNIQYF
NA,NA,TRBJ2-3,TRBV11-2,TGTGCCAGCAGCGCGAATCGGGGGTTCACAGATACGCAGTATTTT,CASSANRGFTDTQYF
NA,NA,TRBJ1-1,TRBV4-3,TGCGCCAGCAGCCAAGCGGGGGGATTCACTGAAGCCTTCTTT,CASSQAGGFTEAFF
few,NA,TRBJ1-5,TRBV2,TGTGCCAGCGTGCGCGAAGGTCAACAGCCCCAGCATTTT,CASVREGQQPQHF
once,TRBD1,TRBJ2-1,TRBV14,TGTGCCAGCAGCCAAGCCTGGACAGGCTACTACAATGAGCAGTTCTTC,CASSQAWTGYYNEQFF
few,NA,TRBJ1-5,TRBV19,TGTGCCAGTAGTATCGGACTCAGGGACAATCAGCCCCAGCATTTT,CASSIGLRDNQPQHF
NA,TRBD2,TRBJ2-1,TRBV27,TGTGCCAGCAGTTTATTTGGAGGACCGGGGGGCAATGAGCAGTTCTTC,CASSLFGGPGGNEQFF
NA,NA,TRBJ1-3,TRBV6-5,TGTGCCAGCTCCCTTTCTGGGGTATTTGGAAACACCATATATTTT,CASSLSGVFGNTIYF
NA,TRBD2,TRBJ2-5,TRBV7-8,TGTGCCAGCAGCGCCGGACTAGCGGAAGAGACCCAGTACTTC,CASSAGLAEETQYF
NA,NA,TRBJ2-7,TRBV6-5,TGTGCCAGCAGTTACTCGGACAGTAACTACGAGCAGTACTTC,CASSYSDSNYEQYF
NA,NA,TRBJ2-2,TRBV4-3,TGCGCCAGCAGCCAAGGTACCGGGGAGCTGTTTTTT,CASSQGTGELFF
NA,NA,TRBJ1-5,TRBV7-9,TGTGCCAGCAGCTTATATAATAGCAATCAGCCCCAGCATTTT,CASSLYNSNQPQHF
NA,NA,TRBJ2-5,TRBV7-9,TGTGCCAGCAGCCATCTCGGAGCCGGGGAGACCCAGTACTTC,CASSHLGAGETQYF
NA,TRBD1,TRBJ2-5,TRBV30,TGTGCCTGGAGTGTGGGGGACAGGGGGCTGGAGACCCAGTACTTC,CAWSVGDRGLETQYF